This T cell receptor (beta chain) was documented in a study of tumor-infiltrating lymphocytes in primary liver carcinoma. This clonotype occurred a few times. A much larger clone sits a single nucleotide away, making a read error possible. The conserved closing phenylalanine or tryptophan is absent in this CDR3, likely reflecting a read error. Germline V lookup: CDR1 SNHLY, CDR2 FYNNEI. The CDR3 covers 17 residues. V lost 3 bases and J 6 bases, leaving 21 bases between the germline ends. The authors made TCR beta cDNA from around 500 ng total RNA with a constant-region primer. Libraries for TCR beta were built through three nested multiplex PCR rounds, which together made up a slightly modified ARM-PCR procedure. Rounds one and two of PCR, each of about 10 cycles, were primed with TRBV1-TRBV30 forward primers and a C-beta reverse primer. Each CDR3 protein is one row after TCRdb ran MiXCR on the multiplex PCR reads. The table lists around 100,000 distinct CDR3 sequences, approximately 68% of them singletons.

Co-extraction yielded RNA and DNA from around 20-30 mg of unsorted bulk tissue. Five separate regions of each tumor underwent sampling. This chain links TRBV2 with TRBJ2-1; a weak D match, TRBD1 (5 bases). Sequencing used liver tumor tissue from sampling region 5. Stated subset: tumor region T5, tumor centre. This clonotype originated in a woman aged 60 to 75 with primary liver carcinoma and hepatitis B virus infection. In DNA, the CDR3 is TGTGCCAGCAGTGATTTAAAGGGGCTTCAGCTGGTCAATGAGCAGTTCCTC. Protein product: CASSDLKGLQLVNEQFL.